This TCR beta chain was sequenced during a study of PD-1 blockade in classical Hodgkin lymphoma. Study outcomes and limitations: Lower baseline TCR diversity marked trial partial responders and progressors. There remain no defined causes for the repertoire differences, which possibly reflect disease activity or prior therapy.

Every patient relapsed after autologous stem cell transplantation, and brentuximab vedotin exposure varied. The table came from immunoSEQ multiplex PCR; TCRdb's copy has only in-frame clones and leaves some out. Among just over 7,000 clones listed, approximately 85% were seen once. Trimming removed 3 bases from V and 1 base from J; junction bases left unmatched: 10. Germline loops: CDR1 SGDLS, CDR2 YYNGEE. This CDR3 spans 17 amino acids. Note on this clone: Its target is unknown.

The TCR originated in a human donor with classical Hodgkin lymphoma. V gene TRBV9 combines with J gene TRBJ2-1; TRBD1 matches 7 bases. The input for sequencing was peripheral blood mononuclear cells (PBMCs), taken at baseline. The CDR3 DNA sequence: TGTGCCAGCAGCGAACAGACAGGGAGAATTTCCTACAATGAGCAGTTCTTC. Translated: CASSEQTGRISYNEQFF.